Here is one T cell receptor beta chain with its context. This entry comes from a study of CD8 T cells in Susac syndrome. RNA in amounts of about 0.5 to 1 ug was reverse transcribed with random hexamers. TCRdb processed the immunoSEQ multiplex PCR reads anew with MiXCR; each CDR3 protein has one entry. Among around 130,000 distinct CDR3 sequences listed, over 90% were seen once. The germline V gene has CDR1 SGHTA and CDR2 FQGNSA. The CDR3 is 14 amino acids. The ends were cut back, 1 base at V and 4 bases at J, with 11 bases in the middle. The source of this sequence is a human donor with Susac syndrome. Sequenced input: CD8+ T cells from PBMCs. The chain joins TRBV7-2 to TRBJ2-7, with D maybe TRBD1 (5 bases). Written as DNA, the CDR3 is TGTGCCAGCAGCTTAGGGCAGGGTCGTTACGAGCAGTACTTC. It encodes CASSLGQGRYEQYF.